This T cell receptor beta chain was captured by sequencing in a study of T cell changes during pregnancy in multiple sclerosis. Using immunoSEQ multiplex PCR, the repertoire was profiled, and TCRdb retains in-frame clones only, with some absent. The repertoire holds about 75,000 clones, with around 94% as singletons. The germline V gene encodes CDR1 KGHSH and CDR2 LQKENI. J was trimmed by 4 bases and V by 6 bases; bases with no gene match: 5. This CDR3 has 14 residues. The sample consisted of CD4+ T cells from peripheral blood mononuclear cells, taken after pregnancy. The sequence derives from a female donor with multiple sclerosis, enrolled in a pregnancy study. V is TRBV18 and J is TRBJ2-7; 11 nucleotides match TRBD2. This CDR3 is CASSGLAASYEQYF. CDR3 nucleotide sequence: TGTGCCAGCTCGGGACTAGCGGCATCTTACGAGCAGTACTTC.